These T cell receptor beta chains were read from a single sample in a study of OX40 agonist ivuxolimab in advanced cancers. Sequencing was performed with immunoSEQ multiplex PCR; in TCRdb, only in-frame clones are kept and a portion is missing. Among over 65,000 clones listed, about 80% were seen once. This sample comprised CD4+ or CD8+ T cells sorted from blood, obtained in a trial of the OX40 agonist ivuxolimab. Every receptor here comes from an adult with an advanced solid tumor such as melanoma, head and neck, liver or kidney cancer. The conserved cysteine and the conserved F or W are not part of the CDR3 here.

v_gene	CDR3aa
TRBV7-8	ASSPYTGDNQPQH
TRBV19	ASSPYSNQPQH
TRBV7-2	ASSLFGGDAGRYTEAF
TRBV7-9	ASRPGTGGNSPLH
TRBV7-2	ASSLTSGTHGELF
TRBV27	ASSFRPSSTNEKLF
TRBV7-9	ASSHGGGEQF
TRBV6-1	ASSEMGTRSSGANVLT
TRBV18	ASSLNPGNTEAF
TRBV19	ASSIDLRVSQPQH
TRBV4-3	ASSQGRSYEQY
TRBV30	AWSQVQETQY
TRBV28	ASSTRQGVST
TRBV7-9	ASSYGLAGEGAYEQY
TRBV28	ASSLFPQRVQETQY
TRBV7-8	ASSVGTLGNTIY
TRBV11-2	ASSPGDSVTGELF
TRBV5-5	ASTPSGGTGANVLT
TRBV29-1	SVEVLGWQETQY
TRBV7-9	ASSWTDGYT
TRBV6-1	ASRSGLAGTDTQY
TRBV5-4	ASSLFTGSDEQY
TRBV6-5	ASSGTGTDEQF
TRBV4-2	ASSLSLDRQQF
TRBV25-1	ASSAEDHSNQPQH
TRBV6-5	ASMISSSDEQF
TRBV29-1	SARIGSSYNSPLH
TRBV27	ASSLNPLGEQY
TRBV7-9	ASSLTQTQY
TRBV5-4	ASSSGPIYYEQY
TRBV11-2	ASRYRSNEQF
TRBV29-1	SVDGLAASYNEQF
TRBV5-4	ASSLNSGAAPGEQY
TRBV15	ATLGGAYNEQF
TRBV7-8	ASSLLASGETQY
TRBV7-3	ASSPQGLAGGGADTQY
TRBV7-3	ASSDNGGSGDTQY
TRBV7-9	ASRKGRQGNTEAF
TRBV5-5	ASTQTGIQNIQY
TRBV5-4	ASSLEGGTEAF
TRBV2	ASLDQGHRNYGYT
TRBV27	ASPREGGNEQF
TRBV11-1	ASSQVPGAGEQF
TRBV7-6	ASSLDRGRTGELF
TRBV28	ASSLAGKLY
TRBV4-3	ASRPYMNTGELF
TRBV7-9	ASSFGPNSPLH
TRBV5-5	ASSLGTEQY
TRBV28	ATDPLRDGDSNQPQH
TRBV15	ATATGQGYEQY
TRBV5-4	ASSWGQGATTGELF
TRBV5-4	ASSLVSRPANTGELF